The rows below give T cell receptor beta chains drawn from one sample of a study of regulatory T cells in long-lasting Graves disease. TCRdb ran MiXCR on the multiplex PCR reads and lists one entry per CDR3 protein. This sample has hundreds of thousands of distinct CDR3 sequences; around 21% occur once, and the top ten carry roughly 8%. The source material was peripheral blood mononuclear cells (PBMCs), sampled when the disease was refractory, from a patient treated with antithyroid drugs. The receptor set was obtained from a female donor with Graves disease. Both conserved end residues are part of each CDR3. The order of the fields is J gene, V gene, D gene, clone size, CDR3 DNA, CDR3 protein. The D gene is left open where the match is weak. Clone size is given for some rows only: seen once, a few or many times, or a class if the clone is expanded.

>TRBJ1-2|TRBV20-1|.|.
TGCAGTGCTAGCTCCGTTGGCTATGGCTACACCTTC
CSASSVGYGYTF
>TRBJ1-2|TRBV28|.|many
TGTGCCAGCAGTCCCCCGACCGGGACCCCTAACTATGGCTACACCTTC
CASSPPTGTPNYGYTF
>TRBJ1-1|TRBV29-1|.|.
TGCAGCGTTGAAAAATGGGGCGGGAGCACTGAAGCTTTCTTT
CSVEKWGGSTEAFF
>TRBJ2-5|TRBV29-1|.|many
TGCAGCGTAGGAGGGGAGACCCAGTACTTC
CSVGGETQYF
>TRBJ2-7|TRBV5-5|.|many
TGTGCCAGCAGCCCCGGAAGGAGTCCTTCTTACGAGCAGTACTTC
CASSPGRSPSYEQYF
>TRBJ2-3|TRBV2|.|.
TGTGCCAAACTGGGCGGGGACGGGGGCAGCACAGATACGCAGTATTTT
CAKLGGDGGSTDTQYF
>TRBJ1-2|TRBV30|.|many
TGTGCCTCTTCCACAGGGACGGGCTATGGCTACACCTTC
CASSTGTGYGYTF
>TRBJ2-7|TRBV24-1|.|many
TGTGCCACCGGGGGGAACTCCTACGAGCAGTACTTC
CATGGNSYEQYF
>TRBJ2-5|TRBV7-8|TRBD2|many
TGTGCCAGCTCCAAGGGACTAGTGTTAGAGACCCAGTACTTC
CASSKGLVLETQYF
>TRBJ1-5|TRBV19|.|.
TGTGCCAGTAGTTATAGAAGCGGGGCTCAATATCAGCCCCAGCATTTT
CASSYRSGAQYQPQHF
>TRBJ1-1|TRBV6-5|.|many
TGTGCCAGCAGTTACACTCCAGTTGAAGCTTTCTTT
CASSYTPVEAFF
>TRBJ2-6|TRBV27|.|many
TGTGCCGCCGCAGGAACTGGGGCCAACGTCCTGACTTTC
CAAAGTGANVLTF
>TRBJ1-2|TRBV5-1|.|few
TGCGCCAGCAGCTTGGTATCTTCGACAGGATTTGGCTACACCTTC
CASSLVSSTGFGYTF
>TRBJ1-4|TRBV20-1|.|once
TGCAGTGCTAGAGGTTACAAAGGGGCTAATGAAAAACTGTTTTTT
CSARGYKGANEKLFF
>TRBJ1-1|TRBV6-1|.|many
TGTGCCAGCAGTCTCTGGGGGGATCGCACTGAAGCTTTCTTT
CASSLWGDRTEAFF
>TRBJ2-2|TRBV30|TRBD2|few
TGTGCCTCCCCCACTAGCGGGGCGAACACCGGGGAGCTGTTTTTT
CASPTSGANTGELFF
>TRBJ2-3|TRBV6-5|.|few
TGTGCCAGCAGTTACTTGTCGCGGGTCGGAGATACGCAGTATTTT
CASSYLSRVGDTQYF
>TRBJ2-1|TRBV11-2|TRBD2|.
TGTGCCAGCACCCCAGGACTAGCGGTAAACAATGAGCAGTTCTTC
CASTPGLAVNNEQFF
>TRBJ1-1|TRBV2|TRBD1|many
TGTGCCAGCAGCGTACAGGGGGCAGGGACTGAAGCTTTCTTT
CASSVQGAGTEAFF
>TRBJ2-5|TRBV20-1|.|.
TGCAGTGCTAGACCGGGTGTTCTGACCCAGTACTTC
CSARPGVLTQYF
>TRBJ1-1|TRBV6-1|.|many
TGTGCCAGCCCGACAGACATGAACACTGAAGCTTTCTTT
CASPTDMNTEAFF
>TRBJ2-2|TRBV28|TRBD2|many
TGTGCCAGCAGCCAGGGACTAGCGGCCGGGGAGCTGTTTTTT
CASSQGLAAGELFF
>TRBJ1-2|TRBV20-1|.|many
TGCAGTGCGGAGAGTACATACGATGGCTACACCTTC
CSAESTYDGYTF
>TRBJ2-7|TRBV20-1|TRBD2|.
TGCAGTGCTAGCGGACTAGCGAGAACCTACGAGCAGTACTTC
CSASGLARTYEQYF
>TRBJ2-5|TRBV14|TRBD2|few
TGTGCCAGCAGCCACGCGTCACGGGGGGGAGAGACCCAGTACTTC
CASSHASRGGETQYF
>TRBJ2-7|TRBV20-1|.|many
TGCAGTGCCTCAACGCCGGAGAAGGGGTTGAACGAGCAGTACTTC
CSASTPEKGLNEQYF
>TRBJ2-7|TRBV6-1|TRBD1|many
TGTGCCAGCAGTCAGAGCGGGACAGGGGAGAACGAGCAGTACTTC
CASSQSGTGENEQYF
>TRBJ2-2|TRBV7-8|TRBD1|few
TGTGCCAGCAGCTTGGGGATACGATTTCGTTCAGGGGGAAGCACCGGGGAGCTGTTTTTT
CASSLGIRFRSGGSTGELFF
>TRBJ1-1|TRBV6-1|.|once
TGTGCCAGCACCTATTGGGGGAACACTGAAGCTTTCTTT
CASTYWGNTEAFF
>TRBJ1-2|TRBV30|.|few
TGTGCCTGGAGTTTGGGCAATGACTATGGCTACACCTTC
CAWSLGNDYGYTF
>TRBJ1-2|TRBV5-4|.|many
TGTGCCAGCAGCTTGGACAGGGAAGGCTACACCTTC
CASSLDREGYTF
>TRBJ1-1|TRBV29-1|TRBD1|.
TGCAGCGTCCGCCGGGACAGGGCAAATCCCGAAGCTTTCTTT
CSVRRDRANPEAFF
>TRBJ2-6|TRBV19|.|few
TGTGCCAGTAGTCCAATTAGGGCATCCTCTGGGGCCAACGTCCTGACTTTC
CASSPIRASSGANVLTF
>TRBJ2-7|TRBV10-2|.|.
TGCGCCAGCAGGGACCGAAACTCCAGGGTGTCCTACGAGCAGTACTTC
CASRDRNSRVSYEQYF
>TRBJ2-7|TRBV11-2|.|many
TGTGCCAGCAGCGCCAATTACGAGCAGTACTTC
CASSANYEQYF
>TRBJ1-2|TRBV20-1|.|many
TGCAGTGCTATACCCCAGGGCTACGCTAACTATGGCTACACCTTC
CSAIPQGYANYGYTF
>TRBJ1-6|TRBV11-2|.|.
TGTGCCAGCAGCTTACGTGGCTCCTATAATTCACCCCTCCACTTT
CASSLRGSYNSPLHF
>TRBJ2-1|TRBV28|.|few
TGTGCCAGCAGTCCCATGGTAGGGAGCTCCTACAATGAGCAGTTCTTC
CASSPMVGSSYNEQFF
>TRBJ1-4|TRBV28|.|many
TGTGCCAGCAGCCCCTTGGTGGCAAGTAATGAAAAACTGTTTTTT
CASSPLVASNEKLFF
>TRBJ1-3|TRBV5-1|.|.
TGCGCCAGCAGCTTCGGGAAAGGCAGAAACACCATATATTTT
CASSFGKGRNTIYF
>TRBJ1-5|TRBV29-1|.|many
TGCAGCGTAGCCCCAGGGTCTGATCAGCCCCAGCATTTT
CSVAPGSDQPQHF
>TRBJ1-2|TRBV28|.|many
TGTGCCAGCAGTGGGGGGACCAGCGATGGCTACACCTTC
CASSGGTSDGYTF
>TRBJ2-1|TRBV2|TRBD2|.
TGTGCCAGCAGTCCTGCCGAGGGGCGGGAGTACAATGAGCAGTTCTTC
CASSPAEGREYNEQFF
>TRBJ1-3|TRBV11-2|TRBD1|.
TGTGCCAGCAGCCTTGACGGACAGGGGGCCTCTGGAAACACCATATATTTT
CASSLDGQGASGNTIYF
>TRBJ2-5|TRBV5-1|.|.
TGCGCCAGCAGCTTCACCATCAGACGGACCGAACAAGAGACCCAGTACTTC
CASSFTIRRTEQETQYF
>TRBJ2-7|TRBV12-3/TRBV12-4|TRBD2|many
TGTGCCACCGCGACTAGCGGGAGACTTTACTACGAGCAGTACTTC
CATATSGRLYYEQYF
>TRBJ2-2|TRBV9|TRBD1|few
TGTGCCAGCAGCGTCGGGACAGGGAGAGACACCGGGGAGCTGTTTTTT
CASSVGTGRDTGELFF
>TRBJ2-7|TRBV5-6|.|.
TGTGCCAGCAGCTCTCAGACCTACGAGCAGTACTTC
CASSSQTYEQYF
>TRBJ2-1|TRBV2|.|few
TGTGCCAGCAGAAGTAGCTCCTACAATGAGCAGTTCTTC
CASRSSSYNEQFF
>TRBJ2-7|TRBV2|.|many
TGTGCCAGCAGTATCGACGAGCAGTACTTC
CASSIDEQYF
>TRBJ2-7|TRBV7-6|TRBD2|many
TGTGCCAGCAGCTTAGCGTTGGGACTAGCGGGAGGGCCTCGCGAGCAGTACTTC
CASSLALGLAGGPREQYF